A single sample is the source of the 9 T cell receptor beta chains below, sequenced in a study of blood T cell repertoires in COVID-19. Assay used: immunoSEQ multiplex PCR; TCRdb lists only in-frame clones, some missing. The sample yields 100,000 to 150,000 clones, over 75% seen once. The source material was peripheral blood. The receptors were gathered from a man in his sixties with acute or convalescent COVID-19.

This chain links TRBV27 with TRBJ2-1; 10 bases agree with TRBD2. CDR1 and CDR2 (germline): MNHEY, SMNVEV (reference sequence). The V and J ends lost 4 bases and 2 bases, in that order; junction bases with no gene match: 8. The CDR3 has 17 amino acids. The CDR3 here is CASSSTPLAGAYNEQFF. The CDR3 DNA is TGTGCCAGCAGTTCCACCCCTCTAGCGGGAGCCTACAATGAGCAGTTCTTC.

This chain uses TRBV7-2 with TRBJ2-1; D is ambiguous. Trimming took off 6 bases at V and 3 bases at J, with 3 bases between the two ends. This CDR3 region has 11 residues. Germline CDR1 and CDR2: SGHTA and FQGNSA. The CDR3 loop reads CASSIYNEQFF. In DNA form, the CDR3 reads TGTGCCAGCAGTATCTACAATGAGCAGTTCTTC.

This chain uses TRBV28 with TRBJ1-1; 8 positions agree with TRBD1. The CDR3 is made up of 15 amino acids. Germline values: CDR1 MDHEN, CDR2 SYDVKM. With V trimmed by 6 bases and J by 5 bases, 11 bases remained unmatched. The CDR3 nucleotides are TGTGCCAGCAGGACAGGGGCGGCGGGTGGGACTGAAGCTTTCTTT. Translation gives CASRTGAAGGTEAFF.

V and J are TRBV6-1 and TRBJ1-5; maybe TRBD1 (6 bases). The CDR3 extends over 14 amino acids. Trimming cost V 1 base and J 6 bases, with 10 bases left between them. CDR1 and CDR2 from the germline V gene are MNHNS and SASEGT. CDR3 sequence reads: CASSEGGGSQPQHF. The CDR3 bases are TGTGCCAGCAGTGAAGGGGGGGGCAGTCAGCCCCAGCATTTT.

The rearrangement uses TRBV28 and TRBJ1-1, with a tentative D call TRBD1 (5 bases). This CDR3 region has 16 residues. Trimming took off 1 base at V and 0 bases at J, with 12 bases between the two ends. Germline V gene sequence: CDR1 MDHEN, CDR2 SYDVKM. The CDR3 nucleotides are TGTGCCAGCAGTTTATCGGTACAGGCCATGAACACTGAAGCTTTCTTT. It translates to CASSLSVQAMNTEAFF. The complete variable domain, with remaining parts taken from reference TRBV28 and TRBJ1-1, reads DVKVTQSSRYLVKRTGEKVFLECVQDMDHENMFWYRQDPGLGLRLIYFSYDVKMKEKGDIPEGYSVSREKKERFSLILESASTNQTSMYLCASSLSVQAMNTEAFFGQGTRLTVV.

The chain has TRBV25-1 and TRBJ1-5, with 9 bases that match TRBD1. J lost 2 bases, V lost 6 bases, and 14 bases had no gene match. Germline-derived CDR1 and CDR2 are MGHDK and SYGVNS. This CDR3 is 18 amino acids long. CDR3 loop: CASRGTPDRGGGNQPQHF. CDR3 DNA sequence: TGTGCCAGCAGAGGAACTCCGGACAGGGGAGGTGGCAATCAGCCCCAGCATTTT.

CDR3 in DNA: TGTGCCAGCAGCTTAGCCTCCTTCGGGACAGGGGGCGATGAGCAGTTCTTC. This sequence encodes CASSLASFGTGGDEQFF. This chain uses TRBV7-9 with TRBJ2-1; 12 bases agree with TRBD1. The ends lost 0 bases at V and 8 bases at J; junction bases unmatched: 8. The CDR3 extends over 17 amino acids. Per the germline V gene, CDR1 is SEHNR and CDR2 is FQNEAQ (reference sequence).

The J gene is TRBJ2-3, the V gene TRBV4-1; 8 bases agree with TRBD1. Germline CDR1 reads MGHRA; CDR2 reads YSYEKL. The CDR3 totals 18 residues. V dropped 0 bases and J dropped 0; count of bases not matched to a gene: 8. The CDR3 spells CASSQDHTGGLSTDTQYF. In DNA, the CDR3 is TGCGCCAGCAGCCAAGATCACACAGGGGGATTAAGCACAGATACGCAGTATTTT.

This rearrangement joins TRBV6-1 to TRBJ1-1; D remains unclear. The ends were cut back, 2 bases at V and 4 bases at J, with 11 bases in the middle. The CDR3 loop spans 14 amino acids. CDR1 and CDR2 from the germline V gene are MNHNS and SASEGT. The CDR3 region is CASSETVLTTEAFF. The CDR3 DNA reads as TGTGCCAGCAGTGAAACGGTCCTTACCACTGAAGCTTTCTTT.